The 21 T cell receptor beta chains below all came from one sample that was sequenced in a study of T cells in pancreatic ductal adenocarcinoma. The repertoire was sequenced with immunoSEQ multiplex PCR; TCRdb's copy has only in-frame clones and lacks some. The repertoire holds some 16,000 clones, with under 95% as singletons. No neoadjuvant therapy was given to the selected pancreatic ductal adenocarcinoma patients before their surgery. Sequencing was done on a sample of PBMCs. The source is a human donor with pancreatic ductal adenocarcinoma.

The chain links TRBV27 to TRBJ2-7; D possibly uses TRBD1 or TRBD2 (5 bases each). Trimming cost V 1 base and J 4 bases, with 14 bases left between them. The germline CDR1 and CDR2 sequences are MNHEY and SMNVEV (reference sequence). The CDR3 totals 15 residues. CDR3: CASSLWGGTTYEQYF. The DNA of the CDR3 is TGTGCCAGCAGTTTATGGGGTGGGACCACATACGAGCAGTACTTC.

The V gene is TRBV2, the J gene TRBJ2-7; 8 nucleotides agree with TRBD2. Germline CDR1 SNHLY, CDR2 FYNNEI. The trim removed 9 bases at V and 0 bases at J, leaving 10 bases unmatched. The CDR3 spans 15 residues. The DNA of the CDR3 is TGTGCCAGTACGTCAGGCGGGGGGTTCTCCTACGAGCAGTACTTC. Translation: CASTSGGGFSYEQYF.

The chain has TRBV15 and TRBJ2-1; 7 nucleotides agree with TRBD2. V lost 0 bases and J lost 0; bases outside the gene matches: 11. Germline V gene data show CDR1 as LNHNV and CDR2 as YYDKDF (reference sequence). CDR3 length: 19 amino acids. Here the CDR3 reads CATSRDYGAGPGSYNEQFF. Written as DNA, the CDR3 is TGTGCCACCAGCAGAGATTACGGAGCGGGACCTGGCTCCTACAATGAGCAGTTCTTC. Full variable domain (remainder filled in from reference TRBV15 and TRBJ2-1): DAMVIQNPRYQVTQFGKPVTLSCSQTLNHNVMYWYQQKSSQAPKLLFHYYDKDFNNEADTPDNFQSRRPNTSFCFLDIRSPGLGDTAMYLCATSRDYGAGPGSYNEQFFGPGTRLTVL.

This clone showed up just once. V and J are TRBV14 and TRBJ2-1, with 9 bases fitting TRBD1. The length of the CDR3 is 17 residues. Germline trimming cut 4 bases from V and 0 bases from J; bases unmatched to any gene: 7. Germline values: CDR1 SGHDN, CDR2 FVKESK. The CDR3 DNA sequence: TGTGCCAGCAGCCGCCGGACAGGGGCGAGCTCCTACAATGAGCAGTTCTTC. This sequence encodes CASSRRTGASSYNEQFF.

J is TRBJ2-7 and V is TRBV27, with 9 bases lining up with TRBD1. The germline V gene has CDR1 MNHEY and CDR2 SMNVEV (reference sequence). The CDR3 totals 17 residues. V dropped 6 bases and J dropped 2; count of bases not matched to a gene: 14. The CDR3 protein is CASRIQGARFDPYEQYF. The CDR3 coding sequence is TGTGCCAGCAGGATACAGGGGGCGCGTTTTGACCCCTACGAGCAGTACTTC.

The chain has TRBV15 and TRBJ1-1; D remains ambiguous. This CDR3 spans 15 amino acids. Germline CDR1 is LNHNV and CDR2 is YYDKDF (reference sequence). Deletions cut 2 bases from V and 5 bases from J, with 15 bases between. The CDR3 spells CATSRPWTDWTEAFF. The CDR3 DNA reads as TGTGCCACCAGCAGACCATGGACTGATTGGACTGAAGCTTTCTTT.

This clone appeared once. This sequence joins TRBV10-3 and TRBJ1-2, with TRBD1 as a possible D gene (6 bases). This CDR3 contains 16 residues. Germline V gene sequence: CDR1 ENHRY, CDR2 SYGVKD. V shed 0 bases and J shed 4 bases, with 15 bases lying between them. CDR3 DNA: TGTGCCATCAGTGAGTCGACCAGGGGCGATCCCTATGGCTACACCTTC. Protein: CAISESTRGDPYGYTF.

V is TRBV19 and J is TRBJ1-2, with 8 bases that match TRBD1. Germline lookup yields CDR1 LNHDA and CDR2 SQIVND (reference sequence). The length of the CDR3 is 13 residues. The ends lost 6 bases at V and 2 bases at J; junction bases unmatched: 2. The CDR3 coding sequence is TGTGCCAGTAGGACAGGGGCCAACTATGGCTACACCTTC. Its protein is CASRTGANYGYTF.

The rearrangement links TRBV9 to TRBJ1-3; TRBD1 matches at 9 bases. Germline V CDR1 and CDR2: SGDLS, YYNGEE. After removal of 4 bases from V and 4 bases from J, the junction contained 9 bases not matched to a gene. This CDR3 is 16 amino acids long. The CDR3 protein is CASSPQQGAQGNTIYF. DNA of the CDR3: TGTGCCAGCAGCCCTCAACAGGGGGCGCAAGGAAACACCATATATTTT.

This clone was counted a few times. V usage is TRBV7-6 and J usage is TRBJ1-1, with TRBD1 as a possible D gene (6 bases). This CDR3 has 13 residues. V was shortened by 1 base and J by 10 bases, with 13 bases between the two germline ends. Per germline, CDR1 SGHVS and CDR2 FNYEAQ. CDR3 DNA sequence: TGTGCCAGCAGCTTAGGTCCAGGGGCCGGAGCTTTCTTT. It codes for CASSLGPGAGAFF.

The chain links TRBV28 to TRBJ2-7, with TRBD2 as a possible D gene (8 bases). Germline CDR1 is MDHEN and CDR2 is SYDVKM. The CDR3 length is 17 residues. The V end lost 4 bases, the J end lost 0 bases, and 19 bases lay between the germline ends. The CDR3 DNA sequence: TGTGCCAGCAGTTCGGGGGGGACAGCACTCAGCTCCTACGAGCAGTACTTC. Translating it yields CASSSGGTALSSYEQYF.

The DNA for the CDR3 is TGTGCCAGCAGCTTAGCCCCCAAGGAGCAGTTCTTC. As protein: CASSLAPKEQFF. This chain links TRBV7-2 with TRBJ2-1, with no clear D. Germline V gene sequence: CDR1 SGHTA, CDR2 FQGNSA. The CDR3 is 12 amino acids. V was trimmed by 0 bases and J by 10 bases, leaving 7 bases between them.

The chain is built from TRBV7-2 and TRBJ2-5; D may be TRBD1 (7 bases). Trimming took off 1 base at V and 0 bases at J, with 12 bases between the two ends. There are 16 residues in the CDR3. Per the germline V gene, CDR1 is SGHTA and CDR2 is FQGNSA. The CDR3 is CASSLVAGGYQETQYF. The CDR3, as DNA: TGTGCCAGCAGCTTAGTGGCAGGGGGGTACCAAGAGACCCAGTACTTC.

This clone has only one observation. V is TRBV6-5 and J is TRBJ1-1; D is undetermined. This CDR3 comprises 13 residues. Between the trimmed V and J ends, which lost 7 bases and 4 bases, there was a span of 13 bases. Germline assignment: CDR1 MNHEY and CDR2 SVGAGI. The CDR3 loop reads CASTELTGTEAFF. CDR3 nucleotides: TGTGCCAGCACCGAACTTACGGGCACTGAAGCTTTCTTT.

The chain has TRBV9 and TRBJ1-1, with 9 bases identical to TRBD1. Germline CDR1 SGDLS, CDR2 YYNGEE. V lost 2 bases, J lost 0 bases, and 8 bases stayed unmatched. CDR3 length: 17 amino acids. CDR3: CASSVGQGTNMNTEAFF. DNA for the CDR3: TGTGCCAGCAGCGTCGGACAGGGGACAAATATGAACACTGAAGCTTTCTTT.

The chain couples TRBV11-3 to TRBJ2-7; 10 positions agree with TRBD1. CDR1 is SGHNT, CDR2 YENEEA, per germline. The CDR3 has 15 residues. V lost 8 bases, J lost 7 bases, and 14 bases stayed unmatched. The CDR3 DNA is TGTGCCAGCGCGCCCTCCGGGACAGGGGCAAGGGAGCAGTACTTC. Translated, it gives CASAPSGTGAREQYF. Full variable domain (missing parts from reference TRBV11-3 and TRBJ2-7): EAGVVQSPRYKIIEKKQPVAFWCNPISGHNTLYWYLQNLGQGPELLIRYENEEAVDDSQLPKDRFSAERLKGVDSTLKIQPAELGDSAVYLCASAPSGTGAREQYFGPGTRLTVT.

This sequence joins TRBV28 and TRBJ1-2; TRBD1 matches 11 bases. CDR1 and CDR2 (germline): MDHEN, SYDVKM. V dropped 7 bases and J dropped 8; count of bases not matched to a gene: 6. The length of the CDR3 is 13 residues. CDR3 amino acids: CASNLDRGRGYTF. CDR3 sequence (DNA): TGTGCCAGCAACCTGGACAGGGGGCGCGGCTACACCTTC.

The V and J genes are TRBV4-3 and TRBJ1-1, with D possibly matching TRBD1 (6 bases). Trimming cost V 0 bases and J 5 bases, with 10 bases left between them. Germline lookup yields CDR1 LGHNA and CDR2 YSLEER. The CDR3 contains 14 residues. The CDR3 DNA reads as TGCGCCAGCAGCCAAGATCATGGACAGACTGAAGCTTTCTTT. Amino acid sequence: CASSQDHGQTEAFF.

The chain combines TRBV11-2 with TRBJ2-7; 8 bases line up with TRBD1. Germline lookup yields CDR1 SGHAT and CDR2 FQNNGV. V was clipped by 5 bases and J by 3 bases; unmatched bases: 6. The CDR3 runs 14 residues. CDR3: CASSRGTGRYEQYF. The CDR3, as DNA: TGTGCCAGCAGCAGAGGGACAGGCCGCTACGAGCAGTACTTC.

The chain employs TRBV27 and TRBJ2-2; possibly TRBD1 for D (7 bases). Trimming left V 0 bases short and J 6 bases short, with 14 bases between. This CDR3 spans 16 amino acids. Germline CDR1 reads MNHEY; CDR2 reads SMNVEV (reference sequence). The CDR3 coding sequence is TGTGCCAGCAGTTTATCGAGGGGGCGCGGGGCCGGGGAGCTGTTTTTT. This sequence encodes CASSLSRGRGAGELFF.

This chain connects TRBV5-1 to TRBJ2-1, with D tentatively TRBD1 (6 bases). The CDR3 length is 17 residues. Germline V lookup: CDR1 SGHRS, CDR2 YFSETQ. V was cut by 0 bases and J by 0 bases, with 13 bases left in between. The CDR3 nucleotides read TGCGCCAGCAGCTTGGCCGTGGGGGCGAGCTCCTACAATGAGCAGTTCTTC. Its translation is CASSLAVGASSYNEQFF.